This entry concerns a single T cell receptor (beta chain). This sample was included in a study of blood T cell repertoires in COVID-19. Clones were sequenced by immunoSEQ multiplex PCR, and TCRdb holds only the in-frame ones, with some missing. The sample consists of 150,000 to 250,000 clones, roughly 90% of them appearing once. This CDR3 is 15 amino acids long. Germline V gene sequence: CDR1 SGHNT, CDR2 YENEEA. J gave up 4 bases and V 4 bases, and 2 bases lay outside the gene matches. The TCR comes from a woman in her twenties or thirties who had recovered from COVID-19. The sequencing input was PBMCs or T cells enriched from blood (not recorded which). This chain links TRBV11-3 with TRBJ2-1; 12 positions agree with TRBD2. CDR3 sequence (DNA): TGTGCCAGCAGCTCCGGGACTAGCGGGTACAATGAGCAGTTCTTC. Its translation is CASSSGTSGYNEQFF.